This T cell receptor (beta chain) derives from a study of CD8 T cells in Susac syndrome (dated by TCRdb to about 2019). Looking at the study overall: Whether CD8+ T cell activation and differentiation in Susac syndrome was antigen driven was tested using repertoire sequencing.

RNA was extracted using the RNeasy kit, and roughly 0.45 to 1 ug of the RNA was reverse transcribed with random hexamers. The immunoSEQ multiplex PCR assay, covering 54 Vbeta and 13 Jbeta segments, was used to amplify TCR beta CDR3 regions. To correct PCR amplification bias, a synthetic template baseline was used for both primer optimization and computational correction. In the authors' own workflow: Only productive sequences were kept, with reads annotated to V, D and J genes according to IMGT and analyzed in immunoSEQ Analyzer. Clonality was calculated as one minus the Shannon entropy normalized by log2 of the number of productive unique sequences. For each patient and control, public and private clones were evaluated among the 100 most prevalent clones. Susac-specific clones were defined as absent from healthy and MS cohorts, around 1,000 published viral clones and other ImmuneACCESS disease sequences. Through fastp at Q25 and MiXCR, TCRdb rebuilt clones from the public reads, retaining in-frame beta chains. Each record represents a unique CDR3 protein, reported with the most common genes and DNA among its rows. The V and J calls and clone size come from TCRdb's table, not from the authors' own analysis. Recorded for this sample are 200,000 to 250,000 distinct CDR3 sequences; 95% of them occurred a single time. The ten most abundant clones make up 0.08% to 0.095% of the sample.

The germline V gene (reference sequence) sets CDR1 to LNHDA and CDR2 to SQIVND. The V end loses 7 bases and the J end loses 7 bases, and a stretch of 25 bases separates them. The CDR3 runs 16 amino acids, cysteine and phenylalanine included. Only CDR3 DNA is held: 48 bases, read in frame from base 1. To note about this clonotype: No antigen is known for it. Base qualities are missing; no much larger clone stands one base away.

High-throughput TCR beta sequencing profiled peripheral blood CD8+ and CD4+ T cells from healthy donors, Susac syndrome patients and multiple sclerosis patients. The multiple sclerosis controls were treatment-naive patients who had stable or active relapsing-remitting disease and met the revised McDonald criteria. Bulk CD8+ and CD4+ T cells were purified by magnetic negative isolation, whereas CD8+ TEMRA cells were enriched by FACS. Blood was collected in EDTA tubes and processed within 24 hours, with PBMCs isolated through density gradient centrifugation. PBMCs intended for TCR sequencing were cryopreserved in liquid nitrogen and were subsequently thawed in a 37 degrees C water bath. The sorted or isolated CD4+, CD8+ and CD8+ TEMRA cells had a purity of 90% or higher. What the work shows at the level of the full study, not this receptor alone: The number of individuals in the TCR sequencing and HLA analysis was recognized as being relatively small.

The specimen was CD4+ T cells from PBMCs. This clonotype originated in a human donor with multiple sclerosis. The sequence joins TRBV19 to TRBJ1-1, with TRBD1 as a weak D call on 6 bases. CDR3 region: CASTGYSPMGAVEAFF. The nucleotide sequence reads as follows: TGTGCCAGTACCGGATATTCCCCGATGGGGGCCGTTGAAGCTTTCTTT.